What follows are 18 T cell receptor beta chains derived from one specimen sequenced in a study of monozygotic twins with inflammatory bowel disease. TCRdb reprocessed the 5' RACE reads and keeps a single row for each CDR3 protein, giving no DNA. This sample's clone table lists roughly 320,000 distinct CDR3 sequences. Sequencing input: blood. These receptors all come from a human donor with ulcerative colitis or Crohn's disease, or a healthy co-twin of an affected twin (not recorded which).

The CDR3 protein is CASSSGSGETQDF. This chain links TRBV28 with TRBJ2-5; without DNA, the TCRdb call of TRBD1 cannot be checked. The CDR3 has 13 residues. CDR1 and CDR2 (germline): MDHEN, SYDVKM.

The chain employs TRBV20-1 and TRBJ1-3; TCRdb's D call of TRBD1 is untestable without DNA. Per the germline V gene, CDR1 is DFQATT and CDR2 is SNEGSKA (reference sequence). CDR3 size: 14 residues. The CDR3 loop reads CSATTGTPGNTIYF.

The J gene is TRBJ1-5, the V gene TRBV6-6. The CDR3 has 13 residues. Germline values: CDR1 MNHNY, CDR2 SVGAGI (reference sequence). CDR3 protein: CASSYGGREPQHF.

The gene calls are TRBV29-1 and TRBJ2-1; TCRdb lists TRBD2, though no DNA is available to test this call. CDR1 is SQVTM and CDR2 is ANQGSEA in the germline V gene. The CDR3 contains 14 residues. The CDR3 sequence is CSVATSGSYWEQFF.

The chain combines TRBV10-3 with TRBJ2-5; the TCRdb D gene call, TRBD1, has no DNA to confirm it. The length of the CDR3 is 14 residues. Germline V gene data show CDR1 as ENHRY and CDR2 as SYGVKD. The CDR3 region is CAIRRQGAQETQYF.

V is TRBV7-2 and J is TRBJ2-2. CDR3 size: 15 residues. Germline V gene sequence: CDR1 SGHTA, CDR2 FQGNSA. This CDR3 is CASSLSTFNTGELFF. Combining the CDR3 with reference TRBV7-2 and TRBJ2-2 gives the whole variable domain GAGVSQSPSNKVTEKGKDVELRCDPISGHTALYWYRQSLGQGLEFLIYFQGNSAPDKSGLPSDRFSAERTGGSVSTLTIQRTQQEDSAVYLCASSLSTFNTGELFFGEGSRLTVL.

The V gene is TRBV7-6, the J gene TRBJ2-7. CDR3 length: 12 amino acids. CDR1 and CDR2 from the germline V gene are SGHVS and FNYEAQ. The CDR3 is CASSFPASEQYF.

The CDR3 is CASSFGPYTDTQYF. The chain has TRBV13 and TRBJ2-3. Looked up from germline, CDR1 is PRHDT and CDR2 is FYEKMQ (reference sequence). CDR3 length: 14 amino acids.

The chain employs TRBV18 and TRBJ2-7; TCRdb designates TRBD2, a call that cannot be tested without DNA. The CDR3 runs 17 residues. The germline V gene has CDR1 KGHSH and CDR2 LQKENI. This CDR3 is CASSPPLALVAREEQYF.

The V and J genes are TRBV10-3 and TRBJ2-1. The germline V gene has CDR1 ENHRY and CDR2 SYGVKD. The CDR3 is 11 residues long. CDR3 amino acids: CATQFHNEQFF.

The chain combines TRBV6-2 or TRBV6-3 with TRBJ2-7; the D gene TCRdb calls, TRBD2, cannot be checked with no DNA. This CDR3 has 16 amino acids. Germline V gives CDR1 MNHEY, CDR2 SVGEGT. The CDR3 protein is CASSYRLAGGTYEQYF.

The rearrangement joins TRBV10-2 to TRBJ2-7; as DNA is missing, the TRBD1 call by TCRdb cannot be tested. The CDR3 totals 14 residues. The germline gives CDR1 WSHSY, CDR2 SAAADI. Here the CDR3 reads CASSELRGPGEQYF.

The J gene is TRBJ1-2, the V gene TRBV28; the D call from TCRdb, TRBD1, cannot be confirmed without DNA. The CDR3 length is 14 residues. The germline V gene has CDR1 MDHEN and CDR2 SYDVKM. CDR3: CASSPQQGIYGYTF.

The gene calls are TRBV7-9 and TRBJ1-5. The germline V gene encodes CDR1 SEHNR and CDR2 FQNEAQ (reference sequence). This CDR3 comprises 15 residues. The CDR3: CASSQTDGDIQPQHF.

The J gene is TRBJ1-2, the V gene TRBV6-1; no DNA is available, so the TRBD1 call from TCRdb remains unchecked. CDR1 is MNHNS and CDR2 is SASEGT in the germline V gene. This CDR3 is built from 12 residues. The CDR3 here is CASSGDRVGYTF.

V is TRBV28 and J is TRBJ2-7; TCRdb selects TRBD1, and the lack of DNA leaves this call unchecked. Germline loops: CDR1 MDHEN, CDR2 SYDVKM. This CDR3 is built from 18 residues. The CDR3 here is CASSLMGASYSLSYEQYF.

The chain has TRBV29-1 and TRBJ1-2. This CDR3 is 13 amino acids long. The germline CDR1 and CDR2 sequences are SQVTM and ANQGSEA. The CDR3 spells CSVAREVGVGYTF.

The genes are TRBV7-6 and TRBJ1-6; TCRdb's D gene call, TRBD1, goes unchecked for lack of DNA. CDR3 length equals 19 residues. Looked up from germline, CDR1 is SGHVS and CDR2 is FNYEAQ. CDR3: CASSLLPRGPGLRNSPLHF.